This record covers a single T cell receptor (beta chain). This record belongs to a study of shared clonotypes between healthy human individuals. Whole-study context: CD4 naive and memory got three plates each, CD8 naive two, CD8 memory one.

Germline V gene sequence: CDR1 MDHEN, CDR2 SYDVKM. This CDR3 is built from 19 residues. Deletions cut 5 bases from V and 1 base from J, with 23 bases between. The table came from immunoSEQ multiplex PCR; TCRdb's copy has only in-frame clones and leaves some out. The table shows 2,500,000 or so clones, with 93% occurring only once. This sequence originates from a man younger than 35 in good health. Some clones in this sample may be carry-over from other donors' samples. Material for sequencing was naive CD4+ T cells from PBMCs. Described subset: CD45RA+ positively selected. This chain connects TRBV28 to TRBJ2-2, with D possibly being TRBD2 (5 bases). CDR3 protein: CASSPTLGGGTQNTGELFF. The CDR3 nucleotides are TGTGCCAGCAGTCCTACCCTAGGCGGAGGAACTCAGAACACCGGGGAGCTGTTTTTT.